What follows are 31 T cell receptor beta chains derived from one specimen sequenced in a study of early T cells in non-severe SARS-CoV-2 infection. TCRdb used MiXCR to reprocess the 5' RACE reads, holding one entry per CDR3 protein. This repertoire shows 71,000 or so distinct CDR3 sequences, roughly an eighth found once; its top ten account for about 14%. Material for sequencing was whole blood. These TCRs come from an adult who was a healthcare worker with PCR-confirmed SARS-CoV-2 infection or an uninfected control (not recorded which).

This clonotype has ten or more counts. V is TRBV10-3 and J is TRBJ2-2; 8 nucleotides align to TRBD1. The CDR3 runs 14 residues. V dropped 4 bases and J dropped 6; count of bases not matched to a gene: 4. Looked up from germline, CDR1 is ENHRY and CDR2 is SYGVKD. Here the CDR3 DNA reads TGTGCCATCAGTGGGACAGGGTCTGCCGGGGAGCTGTTTTTT. It specifies CAISGTGSAGELFF.

In its sample, this clonotype was seen a few times. V and J are TRBV4-2 and TRBJ2-7; the D gene is possibly TRBD1 (5 bases). V gave up 1 base and J gave up 5 bases, with 12 bases separating them. CDR1 and CDR2 (germline): LGHNA, YNFKEQ. The CDR3 covers 14 residues. The CDR3 loop is CASSQVRDRDEQYF. CDR3 nucleotides: TGTGCCAGCAGCCAAGTCAGGGATCGTGACGAGCAGTACTTC.

There are a few counts of this clonotype. The chain uses TRBV10-3 and TRBJ1-2, with D unclear. Germline V gives CDR1 ENHRY, CDR2 SYGVKD. The V gene lost 6 bases and the J gene lost 3 bases, with 14 bases spanning the gap. CDR3 length equals 14 residues. CDR3 in amino acids: CAISAFSGDYGYTF. The CDR3 DNA reads TGTGCCATCAGCGCATTCAGTGGGGACTATGGCTACACCTTC.

V and J are TRBV13 and TRBJ1-2; TRBD1 aligns across 8 bases. Germline CDR1 reads PRHDT; CDR2 reads FYEKMQ (reference sequence). CDR3 length: 15 residues. V lost 0 bases, J lost 5 bases, and 5 bases stayed unmatched. This CDR3 reads CASSLGPGGVYGYTF. In DNA, the CDR3 is TGTGCCAGCAGCTTAGGCCCAGGGGGCGTTTATGGCTACACCTTC. Drawing the rest from reference TRBV13 and TRBJ1-2, the complete variable domain is AAGVIQSPRHLIKEKRETATLKCYPIPRHDTVYWYQQGPGQDPQFLISFYEKMQSDKGSIPDRFSAQQFSDYHSELNMSSLELGDSALYFCASSLGPGGVYGYTFGSGTRLTVV.

In its sample, this clonotype was seen many times. The chain couples TRBV20-1 to TRBJ1-6, with a possible D match to TRBD1 (5 bases). The CDR3 loop spans 16 amino acids. The V end was cut by 0 bases, the J end by 2 bases, with 11 bases between. Looked up from germline, CDR1 is DFQATT and CDR2 is SNEGSKA (reference sequence). The CDR3 protein is CSARDGGGTYNSPLHF. The DNA for the CDR3 is TGCAGTGCTAGAGATGGGGGAGGGACCTATAATTCACCCCTCCACTTT.

This clonotype was seen many times. V and J are TRBV13 and TRBJ2-7, with D tentatively TRBD2 (7 bases). Germline loops: CDR1 PRHDT, CDR2 FYEKMQ (reference sequence). Trimming took off 5 bases at V and 0 bases at J, with 14 bases between the two ends. This CDR3 is built from 15 residues. The CDR3 sequence: CASSTGGAPSYEQYF. CDR3 bases: TGTGCCAGCAGCACTGGGGGGGCCCCCTCCTACGAGCAGTACTTC.

This clonotype occurred many times. The gene calls are TRBV7-6 and TRBJ2-2; D gene unclear. Between the trimmed V and J ends, which lost 3 bases and 4 bases, there was a span of 12 bases. The length of the CDR3 is 15 residues. Per germline, CDR1 SGHVS and CDR2 FNYEAQ. The CDR3 is CASSFDIGSTGELFF. Written as DNA, the CDR3 is TGTGCCAGCAGCTTTGACATCGGCAGCACCGGGGAGCTGTTTTTT.

This rearrangement joins TRBV7-8 to TRBJ2-2; a weak D match, TRBD2 (6 bases). CDR1 is SGHVS, CDR2 FQNEAQ, per germline. The germline V and J ends were trimmed by 3 bases and 0 bases, with 11 bases remaining between them. This CDR3 comprises 16 residues. The CDR3 reads CASSFLGGANTGELFF. For the CDR3, the DNA is TGTGCCAGCAGCTTCCTCGGGGGAGCGAACACCGGGGAGCTGTTTTTT.

V is TRBV9 and J is TRBJ2-1, with D perhaps assigned TRBD1 or TRBD2 (5 bases each). Trimming cost V 4 bases and J 5 bases, with 16 bases left between them. From germline, CDR1 is SGDLS and CDR2 YYNGEE. The CDR3 contains 15 residues. The CDR3 nucleotides read TGTGCCAGCAGCTTCCCCGGGACCCCTAACAATGAGCAGTTCTTC. Amino acid sequence: CASSFPGTPNNEQFF.

This clonotype was detected a few times. The chain is built from TRBV25-1 and TRBJ2-1; the D gene is possibly TRBD2 (7 bases). The CDR3 consists of 15 residues. Germline V gene data show CDR1 as MGHDK and CDR2 as SYGVNS. V dropped 6 bases and J dropped 1 base, with 13 bases sitting between them. CDR3 nucleotide sequence: TGTGCCAGCAGCGCCGGGGGGCCTTCCTACAATGAGCAGTTCTTC. Protein: CASSAGGPSYNEQFF.

This clonotype was detected a few times. The chain has TRBV18 and TRBJ1-6; D perhaps matches TRBD1 (5 bases). This CDR3 contains 14 residues. V lost 1 base and J 7 bases, leaving 8 bases between the germline ends. Germline V gene lookup returns CDR1 KGHSH and CDR2 LQKENI. CDR3 protein: CASSPRRENSPLHF. The CDR3, as DNA: TGTGCCAGCTCACCACGCAGGGAGAATTCACCCCTCCACTTT.

This clonotype was detected a few times. The V call is TRBV7-8, the J call TRBJ2-3, with unresolved D. CDR3 size: 12 residues. In germline, CDR1 is SGHVS, CDR2 FQNEAQ. Trimming removed 2 bases from V and 5 bases from J, with 5 bases in between. The CDR3 protein is CASSLLEDTQYF. CDR3 nucleotides: TGTGCCAGCAGCTTACTTGAAGATACGCAGTATTTT.

This clonotype was recorded at least ten times. V is TRBV28 and J is TRBJ1-3, with a possible D match to TRBD1 (5 bases). The germline V and J ends were trimmed by 5 bases and 0 bases, with 14 bases remaining between them. Germline V lookup: CDR1 MDHEN, CDR2 SYDVKM. There are 16 residues in the CDR3. The CDR3 DNA follows: TGTGCCAGCAGTCCCCCTGGGACGAGCTCTGGAAACACCATATATTTT. It specifies CASSPPGTSSGNTIYF.

The rearrangement uses TRBV29-1 and TRBJ1-1, with D hard to call. This CDR3 contains 13 residues. Trimming took off 1 base at V and 1 base at J, with 7 bases between the two ends. From germline, CDR1 is SQVTM and CDR2 ANQGSEA. The CDR3 loop reads CSVEGLPNTEAFF. The CDR3 region has the DNA TGCAGCGTTGAAGGACTCCCGAACACTGAAGCTTTCTTT.

This clonotype was picked up many times. The chain uses TRBV12-3 or TRBV12-4 and TRBJ1-1; D may be TRBD1 (5 bases). Trimming left V 4 bases short and J 4 bases short, with 10 bases between. The CDR3 runs to 13 residues. The CDR3 loop is CASSWRGGTEAFF. The DNA of the CDR3 is TGTGCCAGCAGTTGGCGGGGCGGCACTGAAGCTTTCTTT.

By share, this clonotype counts as medium-sized (0.01 to 0.1%). The chain combines TRBV29-1 with TRBJ2-3; a weak D match, TRBD2 (5 bases). V dropped 6 bases and J dropped 5 bases, with 15 bases sitting between them. The length of the CDR3 is 13 residues. CDR1 and CDR2 from the germline V gene are SQVTM and ANQGSEA. The CDR3, as DNA: TGCAGCGTCAAGGACTCCCCGGGAGATACGCAGTATTTT. This translates into CSVKDSPGDTQYF.

This clonotype was counted ten times or more. The chain recombines TRBV9 with TRBJ2-7; D is uncertain. Per the germline V gene, CDR1 is SGDLS and CDR2 is YYNGEE. The CDR3 covers 15 residues. V lost 2 bases and J 4 bases, leaving 16 bases between the germline ends. CDR3 DNA sequence: TGTGCCAGCAGCGTTGCCCTCGGGCCCCAATACGAGCAGTACTTC. This translates into CASSVALGPQYEQYF.

Only a few counts were recorded for this clonotype. This chain links TRBV7-9 with TRBJ2-3; 7 bases agree with TRBD1. Unmatched junction bases numbered 8, after V lost 5 bases and J lost 0 bases. CDR1 SEHNR and CDR2 FQNEAQ come from the germline V gene (reference sequence). The CDR3 extends over 16 amino acids. CDR3 coding DNA: TGTGCCAGCAGCCGAACCCTGACAGGGAGCACAGATACGCAGTATTTT. It encodes CASSRTLTGSTDTQYF.

In this sample, this clonotype turned up many times. J is TRBJ2-5 and V is TRBV4-3, with a weak D call TRBD1 (5 bases). V lost 0 bases to trimming and J lost 3 bases, with 11 bases between them. The CDR3 consists of 15 residues. Germline V CDR1 and CDR2: LGHNA, YSLEER. In DNA form, the CDR3 reads TGCGCCAGCAGCCAAGAGAAGCGCAGGGAAGAGACCCAGTACTTC. Translating it yields CASSQEKRREETQYF.

This clonotype turned up a few times. The chain couples TRBV9 to TRBJ2-1, with 10 bases fitting TRBD2. Per germline, CDR1 SGDLS and CDR2 YYNGEE. V was pared by 0 bases and J by 4 bases, with 4 bases of the junction left unmatched. The CDR3 runs to 16 residues. DNA of the CDR3: TGTGCCAGCAGCGTAGAAACTAGCGGGGTGTACAATGAGCAGTTCTTC. Protein product: CASSVETSGVYNEQFF.

This clonotype was observed a few times. The V call is TRBV5-1, the J call TRBJ1-4, with 9 bases identical to TRBD1. Germline V CDR1 and CDR2: SGHRS, YFSETQ. This CDR3 contains 16 residues. With V trimmed by 3 bases and J by 0 bases, 3 bases remained unmatched. The CDR3 DNA is TGCGCCAGCAGCTGGACAGGGGCCCCAACTAATGAAAAACTGTTTTTT. Protein: CASSWTGAPTNEKLFF.

This clonotype has more than one count but fewer than ten. CDR3 region: CATSSGANYEQYF. The DNA of the CDR3 is TGTGCCACCAGCAGTGGGGCTAATTACGAGCAGTACTTC. This chain joins TRBV15 and TRBJ2-7; TRBD1 is a possible D gene (5 bases). Between the trimmed V and J ends, which lost 3 bases and 4 bases, there was a span of 10 bases. The CDR3 is made up of 13 amino acids. CDR1 and CDR2 (germline): LNHNV, YYDKDF (reference sequence). Filled out from reference TRBV15 and TRBJ2-7, the complete variable domain reads DAMVIQNPRYQVTQFGKPVTLSCSQTLNHNVMYWYQQKSSQAPKLLFHYYDKDFNNEADTPDNFQSRRPNTSFCFLDIRSPGLGDTAMYLCATSSGANYEQYFGPGTRLTVT.

This clonotype was recorded at least ten times. V gene TRBV11-3 combines with J gene TRBJ2-1; D call uncertain. Trimming pared 0 bases from V and 0 bases from J, leaving 6 bases between. Germline CDR1 SGHNT, CDR2 YENEEA. This CDR3 spans 15 amino acids. Here the CDR3 DNA reads TGTGCCAGCAGCTTAGAGTGGGTCTCCTACAATGAGCAGTTCTTC. This gives the protein CASSLEWVSYNEQFF.

This clonotype was found a few times. This chain connects TRBV14 to TRBJ1-4; D gene ambiguous. V was cut by 4 bases and J by 8 bases, with 14 bases left in between. CDR1 is SGHDN, CDR2 FVKESK, per germline. The CDR3 has 14 amino acids. For the CDR3, the DNA is TGTGCCAGCAGCCCACTGGTTCGGTCGGAAAAACTGTTTTTT. Amino acids: CASSPLVRSEKLFF.

This clonotype has ten or more counts. The CDR3 coding sequence is TGTGCCAGCAGCAGCCTCAGGGCACGGCATGAAAAACTGTTTTTT. It is translated as CASSSLRARHEKLFF. The chain links TRBV5-6 to TRBJ1-4; D possibly corresponds to TRBD1 (5 bases). CDR1 is SGHDT, CDR2 YYEEEE, per germline. The CDR3 sequence is 15 residues long. V lost 4 bases and J 6 bases, leaving 16 bases between the germline ends.

This clonotype was counted at least ten times. The chain carries TRBV18 and TRBJ1-4; a weak D match, TRBD1 (5 bases). This CDR3 contains 16 residues. The V end lost 3 bases, the J end lost 2 bases, and 13 bases lay between the germline ends. Germline-derived CDR1 and CDR2 are KGHSH and LQKENI. CDR3 bases: TGTGCCAGCTCACCTTTGGAGCAGGGTACTAATGAAAAACTGTTTTTT. As protein: CASSPLEQGTNEKLFF.

V is TRBV6-1 and J is TRBJ1-1; D is undetermined. CDR3 length equals 16 residues. Germline V gene data show CDR1 as MNHNS and CDR2 as SASEGT. V was pared by 10 bases and J by 0 bases, with 21 bases between. The CDR3: CATSEPTIGMNTEAFF. In nucleotides, the CDR3 is TGTGCCACCTCAGAACCCACCATAGGAATGAACACTGAAGCTTTCTTT.

V gene TRBV5-1 combines with J gene TRBJ2-5, with 8 bases matching TRBD1. Trimming removed 6 bases from V and 5 bases from J; junction bases left unmatched: 12. CDR1 SGHRS and CDR2 YFSETQ come from the germline V gene. This CDR3 has 15 amino acids. CDR3 nucleotide sequence: TGCGCCAGCAACCAAGGACAGGGTCTGAGTGAGACCCAGTACTTC. Translated, it gives CASNQGQGLSETQYF.

This clonotype turned up a few times. The J gene is TRBJ1-3, the V gene TRBV3-1; a weak D match, TRBD1 (5 bases). Trimming took off 1 base at V and 4 bases at J, with 14 bases between the two ends. CDR3 length: 16 amino acids. Germline V CDR1 and CDR2: LGHDT, YNNKEL (reference sequence). CDR3 amino acids: CASSQGFGQGGNTIYF. The CDR3 region has the DNA TGTGCCAGCAGCCAAGGTTTTGGGCAGGGCGGAAACACCATATATTTT.

This clonotype was detected many times. The rearrangement joins TRBV7-8 to TRBJ1-4, with a possible D match to TRBD1 (6 bases). Trimming left V 5 bases short and J 7 bases short, with 14 bases between. The CDR3 consists of 14 residues. Germline loops: CDR1 SGHVS, CDR2 FQNEAQ. The CDR3 coding sequence is TGTGCCAGCAGCAAAGGACAGCCAAGTGAAAAACTGTTTTTT. It specifies CASSKGQPSEKLFF. The entire variable domain, with the rest obtained from reference TRBV7-8 and TRBJ1-4, is as follows: GAGVSQSPRYKVAKRGQDVALRCDPISGHVSLFWYQQALGQGPEFLTYFQNEAQLDKSGLPSDRFFAERPEGSVSTLKIQRTQQEDSAVYLCASSKGQPSEKLFFGSGTQLSVL.

This clonotype came up a few times. The chain links TRBV20-1 to TRBJ1-1; D not certain. Trimming shortened V by 0 bases and J by 1 base, and 12 bases separated the two germline ends. The CDR3 is 15 residues long. CDR1 is DFQATT and CDR2 is SNEGSKA in the germline V gene (reference sequence). The CDR3 region is CSARDPRTGNTEAFF. CDR3 sequence (DNA): TGCAGTGCTAGAGATCCTCGGACGGGGAACACTGAAGCTTTCTTT.